The 19 T cell receptor beta chains below all came from one sample that was sequenced in a study of T cells in Graves' hyperthyroidism and ophthalmopathy. Amplification of TCR beta CDR3 regions was performed using RNA transcripts as template. Carried out on the TCR CDR3, a first-round RT-PCR used the HTBI primer set. TCRdb re-analysed the multiplex PCR reads in MiXCR, keeping a single row per CDR3 protein. The repertoire consists of approximately 740,000 distinct CDR3 sequences, with 11% to 15% occurring once and the leading ten covering about 9.4%. The specimen was blood. The receptors were sampled from a woman under 30 with Graves' hyperthyroidism.

V gene TRBV29-1 combines with J gene TRBJ2-7; D gene unclear. Germline CDR1 and CDR2: SQVTM and ANQGSEA. V was shortened by 6 bases and J by 2 bases, with 14 bases between the two germline ends. The CDR3 spans 13 residues. This CDR3 is CSVRTHHPYEQYF. CDR3 DNA sequence: TGCAGCGTCCGGACCCACCATCCCTACGAGCAGTACTTC.

This clonotype was recorded at least ten times. The gene calls are TRBV11-2 and TRBJ1-1; 9 bases line up with TRBD1. The junction had 5 bases not matched to a gene; V was cut back by 5 bases and J by 7 bases. The length of the CDR3 is 13 residues. In germline, CDR1 is SGHAT, CDR2 FQNNGV. The CDR3 protein is CASSTTGGIEAFF. DNA for the CDR3: TGTGCCAGCAGCACCACAGGGGGCATTGAAGCTTTCTTT.

This clonotype was seen at least ten times. The rearrangement joins TRBV5-5 to TRBJ2-2; a weak D match, TRBD1 (5 bases). Germline CDR1 reads SGHKS; CDR2 reads YYEKEE (reference sequence). Trimming took 3 bases from V and 2 from J, leaving 11 bases between them. The CDR3 sequence is 15 residues long. The CDR3, as DNA: TGTGCCAGCAGCTCGGACACTATCAACACCGGGGAGCTGTTTTTT. It translates to CASSSDTINTGELFF.

This clonotype was counted between two and nine times. The chain carries TRBV6-5 and TRBJ2-3; 9 bases align to TRBD2. The CDR3 has 16 amino acids. The germline gives CDR1 MNHEY, CDR2 SVGAGI. Losses at the gene ends were 1 base for V and 5 bases for J; bases not matched to a gene: 7. CDR3 in DNA: TGTGCCAGCAGTTACTTAATTAGCGGGAGTGGAGATACGCAGTATTTT. It encodes CASSYLISGSGDTQYF.

For the CDR3, the DNA is TGTGCCATTTGGGCTAGATGCAATCAGCCCCAGCATTTT. Protein sequence: CAIWARCNQPQHF. V and J are TRBV10-3 and TRBJ1-5; no clear D gene. CDR1 is ENHRY and CDR2 is SYGVKD in the germline V gene. V lost 9 bases to trimming and J lost 2 bases, with 11 bases between them. The CDR3 is 13 residues long.

Of note for this clonotype: The junction and the germline gene differ at one end; a read error may be behind it. The chain uses TRBV7-9 and TRBJ2-7; D possibly corresponds to TRBD1 (6 bases). The CDR3 contains 18 residues. Germline V gene data show CDR1 as SEHNR and CDR2 as FQNEAQ (reference sequence). CDR3 sequence reads: CASSEEDSWTAPAYEQYF. CDR3 nucleotides: TGCGCCAGCAGCGAGGAAGACTCATGGACAGCGCCCGCCTACGAGCAGTACTTC. The full variable domain, rest sourced from reference TRBV7-9 and TRBJ2-7, is DTGVSQNPRHKITKRGQNVTFRCDPISEHNRLYWYRQTLGQGPEFLTYFQNEAQLEKSRLLSDRFSAERPKGSFSTLEIQRTEQGDSAMYLCASSEEDSWTAPAYEQYFGPGTRLTVT.

V gene TRBV5-1 combines with J gene TRBJ1-5, with TRBD1 matching 10 bases. Germline V gene data show CDR1 as SGHRS and CDR2 as YFSETQ. V dropped 4 bases and J dropped 5; count of bases not matched to a gene: 12. This CDR3 is 17 amino acids long. The CDR3 loop reads CASSTDTGTGVHQPQHF. The CDR3 DNA follows: TGCGCCAGCAGCACAGACACCGGGACAGGGGTCCATCAGCCCCAGCATTTT.

This clonotype was seen a few times. J is TRBJ2-7 and V is TRBV19; D call uncertain. Looked up from germline, CDR1 is LNHDA and CDR2 is SQIVND (reference sequence). The CDR3 extends over 14 amino acids. V gave up 6 bases and J gave up 0 bases, with 12 bases separating them. The CDR3 is CASSGQPNSYEQYF. CDR3 nucleotides: TGTGCCAGTAGCGGGCAGCCAAACTCCTACGAGCAGTACTTC.

This clonotype has ten or more counts. The chain joins TRBV24-1 to TRBJ2-3, with TRBD2 identical over 11 bases. This CDR3 has 16 residues. CDR1 and CDR2 from the germline V gene are KGHDR and SFDVKD. The J segment lost 5 bases and the V segment lost 2 bases, leaving 5 bases of the junction unmatched. The CDR3 loop is CATSDSSGRKRDTQYF. CDR3 sequence (DNA): TGTGCCACCAGTGATTCTAGCGGGAGGAAAAGAGATACGCAGTATTTT.

The table lists this clonotype with a few counts. This chain uses TRBV20-1 with TRBJ2-3; TRBD2 might be the D (5 bases). The V end lost 4 bases, the J end lost 3 bases, and 17 bases lay between the germline ends. This CDR3 spans 15 amino acids. Germline V lookup: CDR1 DFQATT, CDR2 SNEGSKA (reference sequence). The CDR3 region has the DNA TGCAGTGCTAACCCAGCTAGCTCGAGTACAGATACGCAGTATTTT. Translation gives CSANPASSSTDTQYF.

This sequence joins TRBV19 and TRBJ1-4; TRBD1 might be the D (6 bases). CDR1 and CDR2 from the germline V gene are LNHDA and SQIVND (reference sequence). CDR3 length: 15 residues. Trimming took off 6 bases at V and 5 bases at J, with 16 bases between the two ends. The CDR3 here is CASRPGRGGNEKLFF. DNA for the CDR3: TGTGCCAGTAGACCTGGGAGAGGGGGGAATGAAAAACTGTTTTTT. Together with reference TRBV19 and TRBJ1-4, the CDR3 gives the full variable domain: DGGITQSPKYLFRKEGQNVTLSCEQNLNHDAMYWYRQDPGQGLRLIYYSQIVNDFQKGDIAEGYSVSREKKESFPLTVTSAQKNPTAFYLCASRPGRGGNEKLFFGSGTQLSVL.

Only a few counts were recorded for this clonotype. The chain recombines TRBV6-5 with TRBJ1-1; no clear D gene. Germline V gives CDR1 MNHEY, CDR2 SVGAGI. The V end lost 0 bases, the J end lost 3 bases, and 5 bases lay between the germline ends. The CDR3 has 13 residues. The CDR3 sequence is CASSYSDYTEAFF. The CDR3 region has the DNA TGTGCCAGCAGTTACTCAGACTACACTGAAGCTTTCTTT.

This clonotype showed up many times. The rearrangement uses TRBV2 and TRBJ2-3; TRBD1 aligns across 9 bases. V was pared by 9 bases and J by 5 bases, with 9 bases of the junction left unmatched. The CDR3 length is 14 residues. From germline, CDR1 is SNHLY and CDR2 FYNNEI. The CDR3 loop reads CASTGQGAKDTQYF. DNA for the CDR3: TGTGCCAGTACGGGACAGGGAGCGAAAGATACGCAGTATTTT. Full variable domain (outside the CDR3, taken from reference TRBV2 and TRBJ2-3): EPEVTQTPSHQVTQMGQEVILRCVPISNHLYFYWYRQILGQKVEFLVSFYNNEISEKSEIFDDQFSVERPDGSNFTLKIRSTKLEDSAMYFCASTGQGAKDTQYFGPGTRLTVL.

The chain employs TRBV20-1 and TRBJ2-3; tentatively, D is TRBD2 (6 bases). V lost 0 bases and J 1 base, leaving 14 bases between the germline ends. This CDR3 comprises 16 residues. The germline V gene encodes CDR1 DFQATT and CDR2 SNEGSKA (reference sequence). The CDR3 DNA follows: TGCAGTGCTAGAGAGGGACTTGGAAATGGCACAGATACGCAGTATTTT. Protein product: CSAREGLGNGTDTQYF.

Notes on this clonotype: A much larger clone is a single base away; this may be a read error. The chain employs TRBV24-1 and TRBJ2-3; 9 nucleotides align to TRBD1. CDR3 length: 19 residues. V was clipped by 4 bases and J by 1 base; unmatched bases: 14. From germline, CDR1 is KGHDR and CDR2 SFDVKD. CDR3 region: CATSDRTGDASRRTDTQYF. The CDR3 DNA reads as TGTGCCACCAGTGACCGGACAGGGGATGCATCCAGGCGCACAGATACGCAGTATTTT.

This clonotype was detected only a few times. The CDR3 coding sequence is TGTGCCACCAGTGATACTACCCGAGCGCTCGACGGCGATCCGGGTCAGCCCCAGCATTTT. Residues: CATSDTTRALDGDPGQPQHF. The V call is TRBV24-1, the J call TRBJ1-5; the D is unclear. Trimming took 3 bases from V and 6 from J, leaving 29 bases between them. This CDR3 is 20 amino acids long. The germline V gene has CDR1 KGHDR and CDR2 SFDVKD.

V is TRBV5-6 and J is TRBJ2-7, with 9 bases fitting TRBD1. In germline, CDR1 is SGHDT, CDR2 YYEEEE. The CDR3 spans 15 residues. J gave up 6 bases and V 4 bases, and 11 bases lay outside the gene matches. CDR3 residues: CASSPPGQGRPEQYF. CDR3 DNA: TGTGCCAGCAGCCCCCCGGGACAGGGACGGCCCGAGCAGTACTTC. The full variable domain, in which reference TRBV5-6 and TRBJ2-7 provide the parts outside the CDR3, is DAGVTQSPTHLIKTRGQQVTLRCSPKSGHDTVSWYQQALGQGPQFIFQYYEEEERQRGNFPDRFSGHQFPNYSSELNVNALLLGDSALYLCASSPPGQGRPEQYFGPGTRLTVT.

The V gene is TRBV9, the J gene TRBJ2-1, with 10 bases that match TRBD2. With V trimmed by 3 bases and J by 8 bases, 8 bases remained unmatched. The CDR3 runs 15 residues. Germline values: CDR1 SGDLS, CDR2 YYNGEE. The CDR3 sequence is CASSAGVAGGDEQFF. For the CDR3, the DNA is TGTGCCAGCAGCGCCGGAGTAGCGGGAGGAGATGAGCAGTTCTTC. The full variable domain, completed using reference TRBV9 and TRBJ2-1, is DSGVTQTPKHLITATGQRVTLRCSPRSGDLSVYWYQQSLDQGLQFLIQYYNGEERAKGNILERFSAQQFPDLHSELNLSSLELGDSALYFCASSAGVAGGDEQFFGPGTRLTVL.

The chain combines TRBV4-2 with TRBJ2-2; the D gene could be TRBD1 or TRBD2 (6 bases each). Trimming left V 4 bases short and J 9 bases short, with 18 bases between. The CDR3 runs 15 residues. CDR1 and CDR2 (germline): LGHNA, YNFKEQ. CDR3 region: CASSRPGASKRELFF. DNA of the CDR3: TGTGCCAGCAGCCGTCCGGGGGCGAGCAAAAGGGAGCTGTTTTTT.